This T cell receptor beta chain originates from a study of T cells after posttransplantation cyclophosphamide. Study-level results: TRB overlap between skin or GI tissue T cells and blood was limited. Recipient CMV seropositivity and CMV reactivation strongly tracked TRB clonality. Donor CD8+ memory clones often dominated recipient blood repertoires at later times.

Produced via immunoSEQ multiplex PCR; TCRdb's table is partial and in-frame only. There are about 32,000 clones in the sample; roughly 90% occur only once, and 0.1% lies in the top ten. Cells defined as naive were viable CD3+CD4+ or CD3+CD8+ and CCR7+CD45RA+CD45RO-CD95-CD27+CD28+. The related graft donor's blood sample was taken on the day of bone marrow donation. This clone was picked up one time. Its antigen is not identified. The receptor was derived from a man aged 25-40 years in good health and a related stem cell transplant donor. The sample comprised naive CD4+ T cells sorted from blood.

CDR3 coding DNA: TGTGCCAGCAGCTCCGGACAGGGTGGTGTGGGCAATCAGCCCCAGCATTTT. This sequence encodes CASSSGQGGVGNQPQHF. The chain recombines TRBV7-9 with TRBJ1-5; 8 bases are shared with TRBD1. CDR1 and CDR2 from the germline V gene are SEHNR and FQNEAQ (reference sequence). V trimming: 4 bases; J trimming: 2 bases; junction bases outside the gene matches: 10. The CDR3 runs to 17 residues.